The TCR beta chain described here comes from a study of blood T cell repertoires in COVID-19. Clones were read by immunoSEQ multiplex PCR, and TCRdb kept only the in-frame ones, dropping some. The sample gives about 250,000 clones, roughly 80% of which show up once; roughly 9.8% is in the top ten. The CDR3 totals 13 residues. Germline V gene data show CDR1 as KGHDR and CDR2 as SFDVKD. The V and J ends lost 2 bases and 8 bases respectively, with 11 bases between them. The TCR comes from an elderly man with acute or convalescent COVID-19. The rearrangement joins TRBV24-1 to TRBJ1-2; D is perhaps TRBD1 (6 bases). Sequenced material: peripheral blood. This CDR3 is CATSDYRDVGYTF. For the CDR3, the DNA is TGTGCCACCAGTGATTACAGGGATGTCGGCTACACCTTC.